These 2 T cell receptor beta chains were sequenced from one sample in a study of shared clonotypes between healthy human individuals. TCRdb keeps only in-frame clones here, not all; method: immunoSEQ multiplex PCR. The sample shows roughly 330,000 clones, around two thirds of them seen only once. The sample comprised memory CD4+ T cells sorted from blood. Subset: CD45RA-negative fraction. The origin of the receptors is a man aged 30 to 39 in good health.

The chain links TRBV5-5 to TRBJ2-1; D remains unclear. The CDR3 spans 16 residues. The V gene lost 0 bases and the J gene lost 0 bases, with 10 bases spanning the gap. Germline V lookup: CDR1 SGHKS, CDR2 YYEKEE (reference sequence). DNA of the CDR3: TGTGCCAGCAGCTTGGAAATAACGAGCTCCTACAATGAGCAGTTCTTC. It is translated as CASSLEITSSYNEQFF.

The rearrangement links TRBV7-3 to TRBJ2-2, with 13 bases identical to TRBD2. CDR1 SGHTA and CDR2 FQGTGA come from the germline V gene. Trimming at V came to 5 bases and at J to 6 bases, leaving 6 bases not matched to a gene. The CDR3 extends over 16 amino acids. CDR3 DNA sequence: TGTGCCAGCAGCCTCAGGACTAGCGGGAGAGCCGGGGAGCTGTTTTTT. Amino acids: CASSLRTSGRAGELFF.